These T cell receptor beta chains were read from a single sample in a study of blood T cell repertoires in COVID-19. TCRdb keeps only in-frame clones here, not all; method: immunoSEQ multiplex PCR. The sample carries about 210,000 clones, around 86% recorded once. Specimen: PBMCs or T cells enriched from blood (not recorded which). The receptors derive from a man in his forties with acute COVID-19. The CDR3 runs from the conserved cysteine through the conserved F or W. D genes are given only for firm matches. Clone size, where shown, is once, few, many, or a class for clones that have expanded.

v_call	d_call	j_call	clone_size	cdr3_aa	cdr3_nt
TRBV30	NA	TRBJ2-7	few	CAWTAGPYEQYF	TGTGCCTGGACGGCAGGGCCCTACGAGCAGTACTTC
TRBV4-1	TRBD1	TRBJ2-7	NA	CASSQEDRNYYEQYF	TGCGCCAGCAGCCAAGAGGACAGGAACTACTACGAGCAGTACTTC
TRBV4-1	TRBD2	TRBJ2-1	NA	CASSQVLAGVSYNEQFF	TGCGCCAGCAGCCAAGTTCTAGCGGGCGTCTCCTACAATGAGCAGTTCTTC
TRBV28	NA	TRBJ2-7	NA	CASRGGTYEQYF	TGTGCCAGCAGGGGAGGAACCTACGAGCAGTACTTC
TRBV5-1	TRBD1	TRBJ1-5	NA	CASSPGQGDQPQHF	TGCGCCAGCAGCCCGGGACAGGGTGATCAGCCCCAGCATTTT
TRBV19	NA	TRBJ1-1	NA	CASSITAHTEAFF	TGTGCCAGTAGTATCACAGCCCACACTGAAGCTTTCTTT
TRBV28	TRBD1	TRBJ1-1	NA	CASRGREKAFF	TGTGCCAGTAGGGGGCGCGAAAAGGCTTTCTTT
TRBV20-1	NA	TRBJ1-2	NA	CSAPWGVGYTF	TGCAGTGCCCCCTGGGGAGTTGGCTACACCTTC
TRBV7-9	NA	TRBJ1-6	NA	CASSLAVGQGDSPLHF	TGTGCCAGCAGCTTAGCCGTTGGTCAAGGGGATTCACCCCTCCACTTT
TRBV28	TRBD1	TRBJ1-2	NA	CASSSLTGGRYGYTF	TGTGCCAGCAGTTCTCTTACAGGGGGCCGGTATGGCTACACCTTC
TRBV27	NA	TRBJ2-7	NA	CASSLNRKTYEQYF	TGTGCCAGCAGTTTAAACAGGAAGACCTACGAGCAGTACTTC
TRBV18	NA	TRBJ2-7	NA	CASSPPTNSYEQYF	TGTGCCAGCTCACCACCGACAAACTCCTACGAGCAGTACTTC
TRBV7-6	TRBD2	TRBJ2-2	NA	CASSPEFAGGDTGELFF	TGTGCCAGCAGCCCAGAATTTGCGGGAGGTGACACCGGGGAGCTGTTTTTT
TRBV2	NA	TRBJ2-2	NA	CASIGQRPRGTGELFF	TGTGCCAGCATAGGGCAGCGGCCGCGGGGTACCGGGGAGCTGTTTTTT
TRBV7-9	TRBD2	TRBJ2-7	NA	CASSSPVTSGRAYEQYF	TGTGCCAGCAGCTCACCAGTGACTAGCGGGAGGGCCTACGAGCAGTACTTC
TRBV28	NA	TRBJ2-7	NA	CASRHNYEQYF	TGTGCCAGCAGACATAACTACGAGCAGTACTTC
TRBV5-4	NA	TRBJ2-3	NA	CASSLYGRTDTQYF	TGTGCCAGCAGCTTGTATGGTCGGACAGATACGCAGTATTTT
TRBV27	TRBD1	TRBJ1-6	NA	CASTGQENSPLHF	TGTGCCAGTACAGGACAGGAGAATTCACCCCTCCACTTT
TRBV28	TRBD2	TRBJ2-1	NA	CASKPPLYSGKAYNEQFF	TGTGCCAGCAAACCCCCCCTTTACAGCGGGAAGGCCTACAATGAGCAGTTCTTC
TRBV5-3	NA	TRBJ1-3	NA	CARSLVGGVGENTIYF	TGTGCCAGAAGCTTGGTAGGGGGAGTAGGTGAAAACACCATATATTTT
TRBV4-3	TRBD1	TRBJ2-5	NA	CASSRGQGIRETQYF	TGCGCCAGCAGCAGGGGACAGGGGATAAGAGAGACCCAGTACTTC
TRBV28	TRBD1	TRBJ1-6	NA	CASSFRGLNSPLHF	TGTGCCAGCAGTTTTAGGGGGCTTAATTCACCCCTCCACTTT
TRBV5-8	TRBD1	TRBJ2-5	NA	CASSSRTGGDETQYF	TGTGCCAGCAGCTCTCGGACAGGGGGCGATGAGACCCAGTACTTC
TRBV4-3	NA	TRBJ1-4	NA	CASSYGKGVSEKLFF	TGCGCCAGCAGCTATGGAAAGGGGGTCAGTGAAAAACTGTTTTTT
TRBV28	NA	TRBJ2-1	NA	CASSLGLYSYNEQFF	TGTGCCAGCAGCCTGGGACTCTATTCCTACAATGAGCAGTTCTTC
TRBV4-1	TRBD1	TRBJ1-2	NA	CASSRHGTGERNGYTF	TGCGCCAGCAGCCGACACGGGACAGGGGAACGGAATGGCTACACCTTC
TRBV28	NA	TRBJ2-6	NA	CASSSPSTIYSGANVLTF	TGTGCCAGCAGTTCCCCGAGTACTATCTACTCTGGGGCCAACGTCCTGACTTTC
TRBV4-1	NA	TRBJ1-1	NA	CASSLQGRNTEAFF	TGCGCCAGCAGTCTTCAGGGGAGGAACACTGAAGCTTTCTTT
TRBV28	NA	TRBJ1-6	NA	CASSSSQGRASPLHF	TGTGCCAGCAGTTCCAGCCAGGGGAGGGCTTCACCCCTCCACTTT
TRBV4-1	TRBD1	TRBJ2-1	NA	CASSQPQGALRLWDEQFF	TGCGCCAGCAGCCAACCCCAGGGGGCCCTCCGCCTTTGGGATGAGCAGTTCTTC